This is a list of T cell receptor beta chains from one sample in a study of regulatory T cells in long-lasting Graves disease. Using its own MiXCR run on the multiplex PCR reads, TCRdb lists one record per CDR3 protein. Of about 530,000 distinct CDR3 sequences listed, around 16% were seen once; the top ten hold 20% to 30%. This same sample was also taken into another study, of T cells in Graves' hyperthyroidism and ophthalmopathy.

Sequencing used peripheral blood mononuclear cells (PBMCs), obtained at new diagnosis, from a patient treated with antithyroid drugs. The receptors stem from a woman aged 35 to 60 with Graves disease. The CDR3 runs from the conserved cysteine through the conserved F or W. A D gene is named only where the DNA matches it firmly. Rows may omit the clone size; those that give it use once, few, many or a size class.

CDR3aa: CASSSGQPNQPQHF; CDR3nt: TGTGCCAGCAGCTCTGGACAACCCAATCAGCCCCAGCATTTT; abundance: few; d_gene: .; j_gene: TRBJ1-5; v_gene: TRBV11-2
CDR3aa: CASSSIQGLAIEQYF; CDR3nt: TGTGCCAGCAGCTCGATACAGGGTTTAGCTATTGAGCAGTACTTC; abundance: many; d_gene: .; j_gene: TRBJ2-7; v_gene: TRBV11-2
CDR3aa: CASSYGGITEAFF; CDR3nt: TGTGCCAGCAGTTACGGCGGGATCACTGAAGCTTTCTTT; abundance: .; d_gene: .; j_gene: TRBJ1-1; v_gene: TRBV28
CDR3aa: CASSYRYTGGKTQYF; CDR3nt: TGTGCCAGCAGTTACCGATATACAGGGGGGAAGACCCAGTACTTC; abundance: many; d_gene: TRBD1; j_gene: TRBJ2-5; v_gene: TRBV6-2/TRBV6-3
CDR3aa: CASSSAYPGGPTGAQYF; CDR3nt: TGCGCCAGCAGCTCCGCATACCCGGGGGGCCCAACCGGGGCCCAGTACTTC; abundance: .; d_gene: .; j_gene: TRBJ2-5; v_gene: TRBV5-1
CDR3aa: CASSMVSRGVNSPLHF; CDR3nt: TGTGCCAGTAGTATGGTTTCGCGGGGAGTAAATTCACCCCTCCACTTT; abundance: once; d_gene: .; j_gene: TRBJ1-6; v_gene: TRBV19
CDR3aa: CASSQALGTSPLHF; CDR3nt: TGCGCCAGCAGCCAAGCCCTAGGGACCTCACCCCTCCACTTT; abundance: .; d_gene: .; j_gene: TRBJ1-6; v_gene: TRBV4-1
CDR3aa: CASSVTGSTDTQYF; CDR3nt: TGTGCCAGCAGCGTGACAGGTTCTACAGATACGCAGTATTTT; abundance: .; d_gene: .; j_gene: TRBJ2-3; v_gene: TRBV9
CDR3aa: CASSLRRGGYNEQFF; CDR3nt: TGTGCCAGCAGTCTCCGGCGGGGGGGATACAATGAGCAGTTCTTC; abundance: many; d_gene: TRBD2; j_gene: TRBJ2-1; v_gene: TRBV7-2
CDR3aa: CASSYGVGELFF; CDR3nt: TGTGCCAGCAGTTACGGGGTCGGGGAGCTGTTTTTT; abundance: few; d_gene: .; j_gene: TRBJ2-2; v_gene: TRBV6-5
CDR3aa: CASSPLRGGGGEQYF; CDR3nt: TGTGCCAGCAGCCCCCTCCGCGGGGGGGGCGGGGAGCAGTACTTC; abundance: .; d_gene: TRBD2; j_gene: TRBJ2-7; v_gene: TRBV9
CDR3aa: CASSPPGLAGTGELFF; CDR3nt: TGTGCCAGCAGCCCACCGGGACTAGCGGGCACCGGGGAGCTGTTTTTT; abundance: few; d_gene: TRBD2; j_gene: TRBJ2-2; v_gene: TRBV7-2
CDR3aa: CASSNRDTSYEQYF; CDR3nt: TGTGCCAGCAGCAACCGGGACACTTCCTACGAGCAGTACTTC; abundance: many; d_gene: .; j_gene: TRBJ2-7; v_gene: TRBV12-3/TRBV12-4
CDR3aa: CASKGGMNTEAFF; CDR3nt: TGTGCCAGCAAAGGTGGGATGAACACTGAAGCTTTCTTT; abundance: .; d_gene: .; j_gene: TRBJ1-1; v_gene: TRBV2
CDR3aa: CASSARTPTGGYTF; CDR3nt: TGTGCCAGCAGTGCAAGGACCCCAACGGGTGGCTACACCTTC; abundance: .; d_gene: .; j_gene: TRBJ1-2; v_gene: TRBV2
CDR3aa: CASSLGGDLSYNEQFF; CDR3nt: TGTGCCAGCAGCTTAGGCGGGGATCTCTCCTACAATGAGCAGTTCTTC; abundance: many; d_gene: .; j_gene: TRBJ2-1; v_gene: TRBV11-2
CDR3aa: CASRSTGGEQFF; CDR3nt: TGTGCCAGCAGGAGCACAGGGGGTGAGCAGTTCTTC; abundance: .; d_gene: TRBD1; j_gene: TRBJ2-1; v_gene: TRBV6-2/TRBV6-3
CDR3aa: CASRGRGDRGNSPLHF; CDR3nt: TGTGCCAGCAGGGGCCGGGGGGACAGGGGTAATTCACCCCTCCACTTT; abundance: many; d_gene: TRBD1; j_gene: TRBJ1-6; v_gene: TRBV2
CDR3aa: CASSLVPLAGGQADTQYF; CDR3nt: TGCGCCAGCAGCTTGGTCCCCCTAGCGGGGGGGCAGGCAGATACGCAGTATTTT; abundance: many; d_gene: TRBD2; j_gene: TRBJ2-3; v_gene: TRBV5-1
CDR3aa: CASSLGQGGPYEQYF; CDR3nt: TGTGCCAGCAGCTTAGGGCAGGGGGGCCCCTACGAGCAGTACTTC; abundance: .; d_gene: .; j_gene: TRBJ2-7; v_gene: TRBV7-2
CDR3aa: CAWSYMYTEAFF; CDR3nt: TGTGCCTGGAGTTACATGTACACTGAAGCTTTCTTT; abundance: many; d_gene: .; j_gene: TRBJ1-1; v_gene: TRBV30
CDR3aa: CASSFNTSWETQYF; CDR3nt: TGTGCCAGCAGTTTTAATACTAGTTGGGAGACCCAGTACTTC; abundance: many; d_gene: .; j_gene: TRBJ2-5; v_gene: TRBV12-3/TRBV12-4
CDR3aa: CASSLTGGQGDGYTF; CDR3nt: TGTGCCAGCAGTCTCACGGGGGGACAGGGGGATGGCTACACCTTC; abundance: few; d_gene: TRBD1; j_gene: TRBJ1-2; v_gene: TRBV6-1
CDR3aa: CASSPPARDEQFF; CDR3nt: TGTGCCAGCTCGCCGCCTGCGCGCGATGAGCAGTTCTTC; abundance: once; d_gene: .; j_gene: TRBJ2-1; v_gene: TRBV6-2/TRBV6-3
CDR3aa: CASSEALVPGNTIYF; CDR3nt: TGTGCCAGCAGTGAAGCCTTAGTACCTGGAAACACCATATATTTT; abundance: few; d_gene: .; j_gene: TRBJ1-3; v_gene: TRBV6-2/TRBV6-3
CDR3aa: CASSKTGGTTDTQYF; CDR3nt: TGTGCCAGCAGTAAAACAGGGGGAACTACAGATACGCAGTATTTT; abundance: many; d_gene: TRBD1; j_gene: TRBJ2-3; v_gene: TRBV2
CDR3aa: CASSNPGTTYGNTIYF; CDR3nt: TGTGCCAGCTCAAACCCTGGGACCACCTATGGAAACACCATATATTTT; abundance: .; d_gene: .; j_gene: TRBJ1-3; v_gene: TRBV18
CDR3aa: CASSPGLAASYNEQFF; CDR3nt: TGTGCCAGCAGTCCGGGACTAGCGGCCTCCTACAATGAGCAGTTCTTC; abundance: .; d_gene: TRBD2; j_gene: TRBJ2-1; v_gene: TRBV6-4
CDR3aa: CASSFWAGLDSPLHF; CDR3nt: TGTGCCAGCAGCTTTTGGGCAGGCCTTGATTCACCCCTCCACTTT; abundance: many; d_gene: .; j_gene: TRBJ1-6; v_gene: TRBV5-5
CDR3aa: CAIQGGMNTEAFF; CDR3nt: TGTGCCATCCAGGGGGGGATGAACACTGAAGCTTTCTTT; abundance: .; d_gene: TRBD1; j_gene: TRBJ1-1; v_gene: TRBV6-1
CDR3aa: CATGRQGAFTDTQYF; CDR3nt: TGTGCCACCGGTAGACAGGGGGCGTTCACAGATACGCAGTATTTT; abundance: few; d_gene: TRBD1; j_gene: TRBJ2-3; v_gene: TRBV6-2/TRBV6-3
CDR3aa: CASSKGLAGQETQYF; CDR3nt: TGTGCCAGCAGTAAGGGACTAGCGGGGCAAGAGACCCAGTACTTC; abundance: many; d_gene: TRBD2; j_gene: TRBJ2-5; v_gene: TRBV12-3/TRBV12-4
CDR3aa: CSARDPDTYNEQFF; CDR3nt: TGCAGTGCTAGAGATCCAGACACCTACAATGAGCAGTTCTTC; abundance: few; d_gene: .; j_gene: TRBJ2-1; v_gene: TRBV20-1
CDR3aa: CASSPTLSRDRVGKLFF; CDR3nt: TGCGCCAGCAGCCCCACATTATCGCGGGACAGGGTAGGAAAACTGTTTTTT; abundance: many; d_gene: TRBD1; j_gene: TRBJ1-4; v_gene: TRBV4-1
CDR3aa: CVSVRTENTGELFF; CDR3nt: TGTGTCAGCGTTAGGACAGAGAACACCGGGGAGCTGTTTTTT; abundance: .; d_gene: .; j_gene: TRBJ2-2; v_gene: TRBV2
CDR3aa: CASSIRGQGYGYTF; CDR3nt: TGTGCCAGTAGTATCCGAGGGCAAGGCTATGGCTACACCTTC; abundance: few; d_gene: .; j_gene: TRBJ1-2; v_gene: TRBV19
CDR3aa: CASSFNGEPQHF; CDR3nt: TGTGCCAGTAGTTTTAATGGGGAGCCCCAGCATTTT; abundance: .; d_gene: .; j_gene: TRBJ1-5; v_gene: TRBV19
CDR3aa: CSARSVIGYTF; CDR3nt: TGCAGCGCCAGATCAGTCATTGGCTACACCTTC; abundance: few; d_gene: .; j_gene: TRBJ1-2; v_gene: TRBV29-1
CDR3aa: CASSFPGVGNQPQHF; CDR3nt: TGTGCCAGCAGTTTTCCCGGGGTCGGCAATCAGCCCCAGCATTTT; abundance: .; d_gene: .; j_gene: TRBJ1-5; v_gene: TRBV12-3/TRBV12-4
CDR3aa: CAISEDWRQSYNEQFF; CDR3nt: TGTGCCATCAGTGAAGATTGGCGGCAATCCTACAATGAGCAGTTCTTC; abundance: .; d_gene: .; j_gene: TRBJ2-1; v_gene: TRBV10-3